The T cell receptor beta chain described here comes from a study of blood T cell repertoires in COVID-19. Study context: From the United States, Italy and Spain came samples of acute and convalescent COVID-19. In each case, the material was cDNA or gDNA derived from T cells, B-cell-depleted T cells, or PBMCs.

Source study methods: Amplifying reference gene primers gave estimates of nucleated cell counts. Clones were read by immunoSEQ multiplex PCR, and TCRdb kept only the in-frame ones, dropping some. V and J calls and clone size are those listed in that table; D and trimming were worked out from the DNA. The table lists roughly 69,000 clones, 84% of them singletons. The CDR3 spans 14 residues. CDR1 is WNHNN and CDR2 is SYGVQD in the germline V gene (reference sequence). The V gene lost 9 bases and the J gene lost 3 bases, with 17 bases spanning the gap. The chain is built from TRBV10-1 and TRBJ2-5; a weak D match, TRBD1 (6 bases). Material: peripheral blood. This receptor was obtained from a human donor in a cohort sampled during active COVID-19. In DNA, the CDR3 is TGCGCCAGAAACAGGGCCCCCGGAAAAGAGACCCAGTACTTC. As protein: CARNRAPGKETQYF.